This TCR beta chain was found in a study of T cell responses to AZD1222 COVID-19 vaccine. Findings and limits, study-wide: The donors showed a predominance of white British ancestry and of females, with possible underestimation of clonal diversity.

The CDR3 totals 16 residues. The ends were cut back, 3 bases at V and 4 bases at J, with 16 bases in the middle. CDR1 and CDR2 (germline): WNHNN, SYGVQD (reference sequence). Concerning this clone: Its antigen remains unknown.

Profiling relied on immunoSEQ multiplex PCR, and the TCRdb table lists in-frame clones only, not all of them. Among more than 95,000 clones listed, 86% were seen once. The sequence derives from an adult who received the MenACWY meningococcal vaccine as a control. Specimen: peripheral blood, collected 28 days after the second dose of the MenACWY control vaccine. This chain connects TRBV10-1 to TRBJ2-1; D is unclear. CDR3 amino acids: CASSDIFARLYNEQFF. CDR3 in DNA: TGCGCCAGCAGTGATATCTTCGCGAGACTTTACAATGAGCAGTTCTTC.